This T cell receptor (beta chain) was profiled in a study of beta chain features in type 1 diabetes (dated by TCRdb to about 2018). About the study as a whole: Mean age, gender distribution, total cell number and subset yield were not different between patients and healthy donors. Regulatory and stem cell-like memory subsets were isolated from only 8 patients and roughly 8 healthy donors, whereas naive and central memory subsets came from all 28 donors. In the study, TCRB repertoires of sorted circulating CD4+ T cell subsets from recently diagnosed type 1 diabetes patients were compared with those of matched healthy donors. Across all samples, 90 million to 130 million sorted cells were examined, and cell number per subset correlated strongly with RNA yield. Paper-wide results and their limitations: A moderate but significant shortening of TCRB CDR3 length was observed in type 1 diabetes patients in all four CD4+ subsets. Because small numbers of individuals were included in the HLA sub-analyses, any influence of HLA type on TCRB rearrangement was left unresolved. Naive, central memory and regulatory TCRB repertoires appeared to be more similar among patients than among healthy donors. PCR may preferentially amplify shorter templates, but because patient and control samples were amplified and corrected together, any resulting skew would affect both groups equally. Patients with type 1 diabetes made fewer insertions and deleted more nucleotides at VDJ recombination sites, implying thymic rearrangement abnormalities. Sequencing cDNA rather than genomic DNA could over-represent highly expressing activated cells, although activation and CD3 levels did not differ between groups.

All of the isolated RNA was reverse transcribed with the High Capacity cDNA Reverse Transcription Kit, so expressed TCRB transcripts were sequenced. Deep immunoSEQ sequencing was performed on naive, central memory and regulatory T cell samples, with an average of roughly 4 million total reads per sample. Sorted cells were lysed in RLT buffer and RNA was extracted with DNase-treated RNeasy Micro or Mini kits, depending on cell number. To prevent cross-contamination, every cell subset was processed on its own, while patient and healthy donor samples were processed together. Using the immunoSEQ multiplex PCR, TCRB sequences were amplified from cDNA into 87-bp fragments spanning the CDR3 region. Sequencing of the amplicons was performed on the Illumina HiSeq platform. In the paper's pipeline: PCR bias was computationally corrected using synthetic template baselines, reads within Hamming distance 2 were collapsed, and singletons that could not be merged were discarded. Reads were aligned against IMGT to assign V, D and J genes, CDR3 length and insertions or deletions at six rearrangement sites. Within each subset, clonotype counts were normalized to the number of sorted cells before true diversity and Gini coefficients were calculated with the tcR R package. The overlap coefficient, calculated on TCRB nucleotide sequences, was used to measure repertoire sharing. Out-of-frame TCRB sequences from naive cells were analyzed to stand in for the pre-selection repertoire. Entries here come from immuneACCESS through TCRdb and include only in-frame sequences with V and J called. Some clones fail to appear in such tables; in the studies checked, an unresolved V gene covers under half of the shortfall, and the cause of the remainder is unknown. D and trimming come from the DNA, and the V and J calls and clone size come from that table. The sample includes about 620,000 clones, with about 16% observed a single time. Approximately 0.099% of the sample comes from the top ten.

The table lists this clone with a few counts. Its antigen has not been determined. No much larger clonotype is one base removed from it; base qualities were not supplied. A single peripheral blood draw of around 0.11 L on average was collected from each donor into heparinised tubes. Using a panel that included CD45RO, CCR7, CD25, CD127, CD95 and CD27, naive, central memory, regulatory and stem cell-like memory CD4+ T cells were sorted on a BD FACSAria II. Purity was above 95% for every sorted population. PBMCs were separated immediately by Lymphoprep density gradient centrifugation and were stained directly, without being cultured. To minimize batch effects, samples were stained and sorted in pairs, one healthy donor with one patient per experiment. Sequencing was done on a sample of naive CD4+ T cells from blood. The sample's cell subset or site label, in plain terms: true naive CD4+ T cells. The clonotype comes from a man aged 18-30 years in good health.

The DNA sequence is TGCGCCAGCAGTGAGTGGGGGCCCAAGAATCAGCCCCAGCATTTT. This sequence encodes CASSEWGPKNQPQHF. Rearrangement joined TRBV10-2 to TRBJ1-5, with a weak D call of TRBD1 (6 bases match). The germline V gene provides CDR1 WSHSY and CDR2 SAAADI. The cysteine opens and the phenylalanine closes a CDR3 of 15 amino acids. Only the CDR3 portion is preserved as DNA: 45 bases, with reading frame beginning at the first base. V gives up 1 base and J gives up 4 bases, and the segment between their germline ends measures 11 bases.